One and the same sample provided the 7 T cell receptor beta chains below, sequenced in a study of identical twins. Each CDR3 protein gets one entry after TCRdb re-called the 5' RACE reads with MiXCR. The sample contains roughly 630,000 distinct CDR3 sequences, about 7% of which appear only once. The same data also went into a second study, on yellow fever vaccine responses in identical twins.

Sequencing used PBMCs. Receptor source: a woman aged 18-30 years in good health.

This clonotype occurred a few times. The genes are TRBV19 and TRBJ2-5, with no clear D. CDR1 and CDR2 from the germline V gene are LNHDA and SQIVND (reference sequence). Trimming pared 3 bases from V and 5 bases from J, leaving 13 bases between. There are 14 residues in the CDR3. The CDR3, as DNA: TGTGCCAGTAGTATGTGGCTTGCAGCTGAGACCCAGTACTTC. Translating it yields CASSMWLAAETQYF.

Only a few counts were recorded for this clonotype. The chain combines TRBV28 with TRBJ2-1; 14 nucleotides align to TRBD2. CDR1 is MDHEN and CDR2 is SYDVKM in the germline V gene. Losses at the gene ends were 5 bases for V and 5 bases for J; bases not matched to a gene: 5. The CDR3 runs to 16 residues. The CDR3 DNA is TGTGCCAGCAGTCCCAGACTAGCGGGAGGGCACAATGAGCAGTTCTTC. Amino acids: CASSPRLAGGHNEQFF.

Ten or more counts support this clonotype. The chain recombines TRBV6-1 with TRBJ2-1, with 9 bases fitting TRBD2. The CDR3 runs to 14 residues. Trimming removed 8 bases from V and 7 bases from J; junction bases left unmatched: 9. Germline CDR1 is MNHNS and CDR2 is SASEGT. As DNA, the CDR3 is TGTGCCAGCTTAAGGGCGGGAGGGCCAAATGAGCAGTTCTTC. This translates into CASLRAGGPNEQFF.

This clonotype was counted only a few times. The CDR3 sequence is CASSLGQRLQETQYF. For the CDR3, the DNA is TGTGCCAGCAGCTTAGGCCAGCGGCTACAAGAGACCCAGTACTTC. The chain employs TRBV5-4 and TRBJ2-5; D might be TRBD2 (5 bases). V was cut by 2 bases and J by 2 bases, with 13 bases left in between. From germline, CDR1 is SGHNT and CDR2 YYREEE (reference sequence). This CDR3 has 15 amino acids.

The V and J genes are TRBV11-1 and TRBJ2-3; 13 bases align to TRBD2. The CDR3 runs to 18 residues. Unmatched junction bases numbered 13, after V lost 5 bases and J lost 5 bases. Germline V gene data show CDR1 as SGHAT and CDR2 as FQDESV (reference sequence). CDR3 loop: CASSPNPTSGRTGDTQYF. The DNA of the CDR3 is TGTGCCAGCAGCCCAAACCCGACTAGCGGGAGGACCGGAGATACGCAGTATTTT.

This clonotype has just one count. The chain uses TRBV20-1 and TRBJ1-1, with D unclear. Trimming took 5 bases from V and 0 from J, leaving 13 bases between them. This CDR3 spans 14 amino acids. Germline V gives CDR1 DFQATT, CDR2 SNEGSKA (reference sequence). Written as DNA, the CDR3 is TGCAGTGCTCCCCCATCCGGGATGAACACTGAAGCTTTCTTT. It encodes CSAPPSGMNTEAFF.

This clonotype has at least ten counts. CDR3 in DNA: TGTGCCAGCAGTTCCTCCGGCGGGAGTACTAGTCAAGAGACCCAGTACTTC. Its protein is CASSSSGGSTSQETQYF. The rearrangement links TRBV12-3 or TRBV12-4 to TRBJ2-5, with 7 nucleotides matching TRBD2. The V and J ends lost 4 bases and 2 bases, in that order; junction bases with no gene match: 13. The length of the CDR3 is 17 residues.